The next 20 T cell receptor beta chains were all read from a single sample in a study of T cell clusters in autoimmune cytopenias. TRB was amplified from approximately 250 ng of peripheral blood genomic DNA per sample. Multiplex touch-down PCR amplified TRB using TRB-A and TRB-B pools in one tube. From its re-call of the multiplex PCR reads, TCRdb lists each CDR3 protein once, without DNA. The sample table includes approximately 16,000 distinct CDR3 sequences. The same sample was also used in a study of T cell repertoires in aging, cancer and after chemotherapy.

Specimen: peripheral blood. All receptors derive from a human donor in good health.

V is TRBV5-1 and J is TRBJ2-7. The length of the CDR3 is 11 residues. The germline gives CDR1 SGHRS, CDR2 YFSETQ. This CDR3 is CASNLGMEQYF.

This chain links TRBV12-3 or TRBV12-4 with TRBJ2-5; TCRdb's D call, TRBD2, is unchecked because there is no DNA. The CDR3 has 14 amino acids. The CDR3 sequence: CASSLAGGGETQYF.

The V gene is TRBV19, the J gene TRBJ2-3; the TCRdb D gene call, TRBD1, has no DNA to confirm it. The CDR3 loop spans 13 amino acids. Germline lookup yields CDR1 LNHDA and CDR2 SQIVND (reference sequence). The CDR3 sequence: CASGGQGADTQYF.

The CDR3 loop reads CASSFGGISYEQYF. The V call is TRBV11-3, the J call TRBJ2-7. This CDR3 has 14 residues. CDR1 and CDR2 (germline): SGHNT, YENEEA.

This clonotype is called medium-sized based on its frequency. This sequence joins TRBV29-1 and TRBJ2-5; with no DNA, the TCRdb D assignment of TRBD2 cannot be verified. CDR3 length equals 15 residues. Germline assignment: CDR1 SQVTM and CDR2 ANQGSEA. The CDR3 is CSVEGSGSFQETQYF.

The chain recombines TRBV6-1 with TRBJ2-1; TCRdb's D call of TRBD2 is untestable without DNA. This CDR3 has 14 amino acids. The germline gives CDR1 MNHNS, CDR2 SASEGT. The CDR3 loop reads CASKTSGTRNEQFF.

The chain joins TRBV19 to TRBJ2-1; the TCRdb call, TRBD2, lacks DNA for checking. The CDR3 contains 14 residues. CDR1 and CDR2 (germline): LNHDA, SQIVND (reference sequence). The CDR3 loop is CASGLTSAYNEQFF.

This clonotype is classed as medium-sized (0.01 to 0.1%) by frequency. The chain has TRBV29-1 and TRBJ2-1; the TCRdb call, TRBD2, lacks DNA for checking. The CDR3 extends over 16 amino acids. In germline, CDR1 is SQVTM, CDR2 ANQGSEA. The CDR3 spells CSVEDPGLADDNEQFF.

The chain combines TRBV29-1 with TRBJ1-1; the D call of TRBD1 rests on TCRdb alone, since no DNA is present to check it. This CDR3 is built from 14 residues. CDR1 is SQVTM and CDR2 is ANQGSEA in the germline V gene. CDR3 amino acids: CSVEPGKGNTEAFF.

Frequency places this clonotype as medium-sized (0.01 to 0.1%). J is TRBJ2-1 and V is TRBV27; the TCRdb call, TRBD2, lacks DNA for checking. The V gene's germline CDR1 is MNHEY and CDR2 SMNVEV (reference sequence). The CDR3 covers 15 residues. The CDR3: CASRGLAALRDEQFF.

The chain joins TRBV11-3 to TRBJ2-3; the D call from TCRdb, TRBD2, cannot be confirmed without DNA. Germline V gene lookup returns CDR1 SGHNT and CDR2 YENEEA. The CDR3 runs 18 residues. CDR3 loop: CASSLPKGLGTFTDTQYF.

The J gene is TRBJ2-3, the V gene TRBV11-3; TCRdb designates TRBD1, a call that cannot be tested without DNA. The CDR3 contains 15 residues. Looked up from germline, CDR1 is SGHNT and CDR2 is YENEEA. The chain's CDR3 is CASSEGGGPTDTQYF.

According to its frequency, this clonotype is medium-sized. The chain has TRBV15 and TRBJ1-6. Germline CDR1 reads LNHNV; CDR2 reads YYDKDF (reference sequence). This CDR3 has 13 amino acids. The chain's CDR3 is CATRIGPNSPLHF.

V and J are TRBV6-1 and TRBJ1-1. CDR1 MNHNS and CDR2 SASEGT come from the germline V gene. The CDR3 covers 12 residues. The CDR3: CASSLVIRDAFF.

The chain links TRBV7-2 to TRBJ1-1; TCRdb proposes TRBD1, but this gene call is untestable without DNA. Per the germline V gene, CDR1 is SGHTA and CDR2 is FQGNSA. The CDR3 spans 12 residues. The CDR3 sequence: CASSLWATEAFF.

The rearrangement links TRBV12-3 or TRBV12-4 to TRBJ2-7; there is no DNA to check the TCRdb D call of TRBD1. The CDR3 sequence is 14 residues long. The CDR3: CASCDGGALYEQYF.

The chain combines TRBV11-2 with TRBJ2-6; there is no DNA to check the TCRdb D call of TRBD1. CDR3 length equals 17 residues. The V gene's germline CDR1 is SGHAT and CDR2 FQNNGV. The CDR3 loop reads CASSLGTGPSGANVLTF. The full variable domain, rest sourced from reference TRBV11-2 and TRBJ2-6, is EAGVAQSPRYKIIEKRQSVAFWCNPISGHATLYWYQQILGQGPKLLIQFQNNGVVDDSQLPKDRFSAERLKGVDSTLKIQPAKLEDSAVYLCASSLGTGPSGANVLTFGAGSRLTVL.

The CDR3 sequence is CASSIAQPLDGYTF. V gene TRBV19 combines with J gene TRBJ1-2. Germline CDR1 is LNHDA and CDR2 is SQIVND (reference sequence). CDR3 size: 14 residues.

The chain links TRBV10-3 to TRBJ2-1. The CDR3 covers 12 residues. Germline-derived CDR1 and CDR2 are ENHRY and SYGVKD. The chain's CDR3 is CASSKTGFEQFF.

This chain connects TRBV29-1 to TRBJ2-1; checking the TCRdb D call of TRBD2 is not possible without DNA. Germline V lookup: CDR1 SQVTM, CDR2 ANQGSEA. CDR3 size: 16 residues. CDR3: CSVEDPGPGSYNEQFF.